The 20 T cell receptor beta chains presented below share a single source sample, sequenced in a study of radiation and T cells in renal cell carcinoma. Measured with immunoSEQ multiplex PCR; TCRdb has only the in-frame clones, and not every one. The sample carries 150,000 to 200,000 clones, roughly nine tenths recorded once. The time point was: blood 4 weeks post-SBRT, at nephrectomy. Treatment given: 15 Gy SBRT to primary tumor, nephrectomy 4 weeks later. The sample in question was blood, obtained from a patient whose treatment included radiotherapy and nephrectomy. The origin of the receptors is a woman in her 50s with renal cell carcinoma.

DNA for the CDR3: TGTGCCAGTAGTATAGACAGGACAGGGTCGACGAGTGAAGCTTTCTTT. This codes for CASSIDRTGSTSEAFF. V is TRBV19 and J is TRBJ1-1; 8 positions agree with TRBD1. Germline lookup yields CDR1 LNHDA and CDR2 SQIVND (reference sequence). This CDR3 contains 16 residues. The V gene end was trimmed by 0 bases and the J gene end by 7 bases; junction bases not matched to a gene: 10.

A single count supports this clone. In DNA form, the CDR3 reads TGCAGCGTTGAAACCGCCCGAGAGATAGAGACCCAGTACTTC. It yields the protein CSVETAREIETQYF. The chain carries TRBV29-1 and TRBJ2-5, with no clear D. This CDR3 region has 14 residues. V lost 2 bases and J 4 bases, leaving 14 bases between the germline ends. The germline V gene has CDR1 SQVTM and CDR2 ANQGSEA.

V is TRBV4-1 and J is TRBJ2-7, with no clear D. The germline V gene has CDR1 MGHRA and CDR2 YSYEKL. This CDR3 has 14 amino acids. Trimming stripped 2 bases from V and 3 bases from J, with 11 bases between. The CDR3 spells CASSQHIVNYEQYF. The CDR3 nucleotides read TGCGCCAGCAGCCAACACATAGTGAACTACGAGCAGTACTTC.

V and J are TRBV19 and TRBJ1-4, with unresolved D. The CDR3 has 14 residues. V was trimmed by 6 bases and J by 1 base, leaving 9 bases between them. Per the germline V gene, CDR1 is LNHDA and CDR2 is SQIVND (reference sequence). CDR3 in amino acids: CASSNGETNEKLFF. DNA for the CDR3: TGTGCCAGTAGCAACGGGGAAACTAATGAAAAACTGTTTTTT. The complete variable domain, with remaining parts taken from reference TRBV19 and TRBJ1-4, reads DGGITQSPKYLFRKEGQNVTLSCEQNLNHDAMYWYRQDPGQGLRLIYYSQIVNDFQKGDIAEGYSVSREKKESFPLTVTSAQKNPTAFYLCASSNGETNEKLFFGSGTQLSVL.

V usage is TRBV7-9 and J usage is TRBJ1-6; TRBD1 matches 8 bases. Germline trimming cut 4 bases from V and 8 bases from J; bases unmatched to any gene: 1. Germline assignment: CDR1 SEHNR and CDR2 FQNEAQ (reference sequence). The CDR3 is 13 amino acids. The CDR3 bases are TGTGCCAGCAGCTCAGGGGGCGATTCACCCCTCCACTTT. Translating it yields CASSSGGDSPLHF.

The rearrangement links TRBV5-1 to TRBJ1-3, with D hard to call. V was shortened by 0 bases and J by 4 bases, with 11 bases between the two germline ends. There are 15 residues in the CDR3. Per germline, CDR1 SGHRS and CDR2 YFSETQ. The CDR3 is CASSLAIGSGNTIYF. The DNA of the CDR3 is TGCGCCAGCAGCTTGGCCATAGGATCCGGAAACACCATATATTTT.

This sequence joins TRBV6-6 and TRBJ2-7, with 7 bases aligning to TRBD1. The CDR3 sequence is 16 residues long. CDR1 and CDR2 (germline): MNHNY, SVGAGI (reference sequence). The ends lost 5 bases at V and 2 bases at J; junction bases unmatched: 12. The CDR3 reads CASSTSRQGQAYEQYF. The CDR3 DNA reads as TGTGCCAGCAGTACCAGTCGACAGGGCCAAGCCTACGAGCAGTACTTC.

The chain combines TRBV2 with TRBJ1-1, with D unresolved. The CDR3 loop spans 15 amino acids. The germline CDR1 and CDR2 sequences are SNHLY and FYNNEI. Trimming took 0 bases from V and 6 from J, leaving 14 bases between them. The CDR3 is CASSEARFRGAEAFF. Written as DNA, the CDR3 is TGTGCCAGCAGTGAAGCGCGTTTCCGAGGAGCTGAAGCTTTCTTT.

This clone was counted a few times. The CDR3 sequence: CASSFAPTGELFF. For the CDR3, the DNA is TGCGCCAGCAGTTTTGCCCCCACCGGGGAGCTGTTTTTT. The chain is built from TRBV4-1 and TRBJ2-2; D is undetermined. This CDR3 has 13 amino acids. Germline assignment: CDR1 MGHRA and CDR2 YSYEKL. The ends were cut back, 6 bases at V and 4 bases at J, with 9 bases in the middle.

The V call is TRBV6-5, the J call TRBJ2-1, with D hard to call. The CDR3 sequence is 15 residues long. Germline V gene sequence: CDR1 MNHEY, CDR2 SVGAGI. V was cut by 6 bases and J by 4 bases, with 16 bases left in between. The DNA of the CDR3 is TGTGCCAGCAGCCCAACGCATGACCGTTACAATGAGCAGTTCTTC. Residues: CASSPTHDRYNEQFF.

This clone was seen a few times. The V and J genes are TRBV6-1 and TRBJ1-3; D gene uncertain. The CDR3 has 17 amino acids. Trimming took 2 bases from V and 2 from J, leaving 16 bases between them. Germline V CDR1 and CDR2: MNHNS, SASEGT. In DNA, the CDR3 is TGTGCCAGCAGTGAAAAGCTCGGCTGGGCCCCTGGAAACACCATATATTTT. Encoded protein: CASSEKLGWAPGNTIYF.

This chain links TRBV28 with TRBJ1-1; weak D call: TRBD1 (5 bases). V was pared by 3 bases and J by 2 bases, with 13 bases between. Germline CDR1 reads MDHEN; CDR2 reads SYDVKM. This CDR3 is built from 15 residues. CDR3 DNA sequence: TGTGCCAGCAGTTTCGCCGTGGGGGGAAACACTGAAGCTTTCTTT. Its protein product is CASSFAVGGNTEAFF.

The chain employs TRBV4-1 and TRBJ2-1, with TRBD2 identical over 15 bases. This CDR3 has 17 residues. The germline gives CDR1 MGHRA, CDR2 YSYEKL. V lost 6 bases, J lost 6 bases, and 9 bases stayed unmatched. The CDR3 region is CASRAGTSGGRRNEQFF. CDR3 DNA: TGCGCCAGCAGGGCCGGGACTAGCGGGGGGCGACGCAATGAGCAGTTCTTC.

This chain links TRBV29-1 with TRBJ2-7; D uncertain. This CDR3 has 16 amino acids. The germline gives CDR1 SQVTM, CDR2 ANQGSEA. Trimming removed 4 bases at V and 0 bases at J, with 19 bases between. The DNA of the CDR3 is TGCAGCGTTGGAGGTGGCGGATGGGCATACTCCTACGAGCAGTACTTC. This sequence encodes CSVGGGGWAYSYEQYF.

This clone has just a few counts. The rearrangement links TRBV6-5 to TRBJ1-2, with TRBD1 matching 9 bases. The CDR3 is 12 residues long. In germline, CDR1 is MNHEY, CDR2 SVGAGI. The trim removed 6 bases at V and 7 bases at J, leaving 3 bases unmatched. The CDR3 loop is CASRQGASGYTF. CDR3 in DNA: TGTGCCAGCAGACAGGGGGCCAGTGGCTACACCTTC.

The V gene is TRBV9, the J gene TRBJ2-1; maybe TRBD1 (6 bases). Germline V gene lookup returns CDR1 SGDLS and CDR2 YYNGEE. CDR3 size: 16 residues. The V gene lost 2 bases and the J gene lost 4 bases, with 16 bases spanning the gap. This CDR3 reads CASSVLQGPLYNEQFF. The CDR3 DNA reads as TGTGCCAGCAGCGTTTTACAGGGCCCCCTTTACAATGAGCAGTTCTTC.

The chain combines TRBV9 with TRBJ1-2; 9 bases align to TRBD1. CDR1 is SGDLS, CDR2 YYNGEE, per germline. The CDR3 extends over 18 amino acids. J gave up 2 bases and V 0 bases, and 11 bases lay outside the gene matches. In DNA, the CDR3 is TGTGCCAGCAGCGTAGCTCTGGCTGGGGACAGGGCAAACTATGGCTACACCTTC. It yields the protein CASSVALAGDRANYGYTF.

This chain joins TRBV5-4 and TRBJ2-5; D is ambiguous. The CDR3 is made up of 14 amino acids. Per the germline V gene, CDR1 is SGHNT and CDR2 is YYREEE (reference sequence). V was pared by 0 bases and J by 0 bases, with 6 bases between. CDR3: CASSLDPDQETQYF. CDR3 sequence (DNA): TGTGCCAGCAGCTTGGATCCGGACCAAGAGACCCAGTACTTC.

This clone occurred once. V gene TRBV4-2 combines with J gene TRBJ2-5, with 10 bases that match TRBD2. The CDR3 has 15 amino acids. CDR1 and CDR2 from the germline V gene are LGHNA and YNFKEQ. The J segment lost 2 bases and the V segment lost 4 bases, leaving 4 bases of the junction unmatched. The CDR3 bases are TGTGCCAGCAGCCCCCAGCGGGGGGGACAAGAGACCCAGTACTTC. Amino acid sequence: CASSPQRGGQETQYF.

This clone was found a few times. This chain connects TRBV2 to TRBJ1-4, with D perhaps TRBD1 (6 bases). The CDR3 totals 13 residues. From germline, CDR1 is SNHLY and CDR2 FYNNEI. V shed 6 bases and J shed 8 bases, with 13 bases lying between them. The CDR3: CASRGGGWEKLFF. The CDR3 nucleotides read TGTGCCAGCAGGGGAGGGGGTTGGGAAAAACTGTTTTTT.